One and the same sample provided the 23 T cell receptor beta chains below, sequenced in a study of glioma-infiltrating T cells after dendritic cell vaccination. Some clones are missing from TCRdb's copy, which holds only in-frame ones; the method was immunoSEQ multiplex PCR. The repertoire has roughly 100,000 clones, more than 75% of them found once; the top ten carry roughly 2.9%. The sequences come from blood, collected before dendritic cell vaccination. The receptors were sampled from a human donor with glioblastoma.

This chain connects TRBV5-1 to TRBJ1-4; no clear D. Germline V gene sequence: CDR1 SGHRS, CDR2 YFSETQ. This CDR3 is built from 15 residues. V was cut by 1 base and J by 0 bases, with 7 bases left in between. The CDR3 is CASSLQFATNEKLFF. Written as DNA, the CDR3 is TGCGCCAGCAGCTTGCAGTTTGCAACTAATGAAAAACTGTTTTTT. Complete variable domain (other parts from reference TRBV5-1 and TRBJ1-4): KAGVTQTPRYLIKTRGQQVTLSCSPISGHRSVSWYQQTPGQGLQFLFEYFSETQRNKGNFPGRFSGRQFSNSRSEMNVSTLELGDSALYLCASSLQFATNEKLFFGSGTQLSVL.

This chain uses TRBV18 with TRBJ1-2, with 11 bases lining up with TRBD1. The CDR3 loop spans 17 amino acids. The ends lost 1 base at V and 8 bases at J; junction bases unmatched: 12. Germline CDR1 reads KGHSH; CDR2 reads LQKENI. The CDR3 DNA is TGTGCCAGCTCACCACTTGGGGACAGGGGGAACTCGAACGGCTACACCTTC. This sequence encodes CASSPLGDRGNSNGYTF.

On this clone itself: The junction and the germline gene differ at one end; a read error may be behind it. This chain connects TRBV5-1 to TRBJ2-7; no clear D. CDR1 SGHRS and CDR2 YFSETQ come from the germline V gene. The CDR3 consists of 13 residues. The CDR3 region has the DNA TGCGCCAGCAGCTTCCTTGCAAACTACGAGCAGCACTTC. Protein product: CASSFLANYEQHF.

The chain employs TRBV7-9 and TRBJ2-1; D might be TRBD2 (6 bases). From germline, CDR1 is SEHNR and CDR2 FQNEAQ (reference sequence). The CDR3 sequence is 17 residues long. V gave up 2 bases and J gave up 0 bases, with 14 bases separating them. The chain's CDR3 is CASSLSGSTFSYNEQFF. CDR3 nucleotides: TGTGCCAGCAGCTTAAGCGGGTCTACCTTCTCCTACAATGAGCAGTTCTTC.

CDR3 in amino acids: CASSLAVRTGGELFF. For the CDR3, the DNA is TGCGCCAGCAGCTTGGCCGTGCGGACGGGGGGGGAGCTGTTTTTT. J is TRBJ2-2 and V is TRBV5-1; possible D gene TRBD2, 5 bases. The V end was cut by 0 bases, the J end by 8 bases, with 14 bases between. The CDR3 length is 15 residues. The germline CDR1 and CDR2 sequences are SGHRS and YFSETQ.

CDR3 sequence (DNA): TGTGCCAGCAGCCAAGTTGGCGGGAAGACCGGGGAGCTGTTTTTT. The encoded protein is CASSQVGGKTGELFF. The gene calls are TRBV4-2 and TRBJ2-2, with D possibly being TRBD2 (6 bases). The V end lost 1 base, the J end lost 5 bases, and 11 bases lay between the germline ends. Looked up from germline, CDR1 is LGHNA and CDR2 is YNFKEQ. The CDR3 spans 15 residues.

The genes are TRBV4-1 and TRBJ2-3, with TRBD2 matching 8 bases. After removal of 0 bases from V and 3 bases from J, the junction contained 5 bases not matched to a gene. Germline CDR1 MGHRA, CDR2 YSYEKL. The CDR3 has 16 amino acids. CDR3 in DNA: TGCGCCAGCAGCCAAGATGCGATAGCGGGGACAGATACGCAGTATTTT. This gives the protein CASSQDAIAGTDTQYF.

The gene calls are TRBV5-1 and TRBJ2-7; 7 bases fit TRBD1. The CDR3 covers 15 residues. V shed 5 bases and J 6 bases; nucleotides not matched to a gene: 14. Looked up from germline, CDR1 is SGHRS and CDR2 is YFSETQ. The CDR3 sequence is CASRETGYGVSEQYF. The CDR3 DNA follows: TGCGCCAGCAGGGAGACAGGGTATGGAGTTAGCGAGCAGTACTTC. The full variable domain, with the rest looked up from reference TRBV5-1 and TRBJ2-7, is KAGVTQTPRYLIKTRGQQVTLSCSPISGHRSVSWYQQTPGQGLQFLFEYFSETQRNKGNFPGRFSGRQFSNSRSEMNVSTLELGDSALYLCASRETGYGVSEQYFGPGTRLTVT.

This clone was seen more than once but under ten times. V usage is TRBV5-1 and J usage is TRBJ1-3; the match to TRBD1 covers 8 bases. Trimming cost V 3 bases and J 3 bases; bases outside gene matches: 2. CDR3 size: 14 residues. Germline assignment: CDR1 SGHRS and CDR2 YFSETQ. As DNA, the CDR3 is TGCGCCAGCAGCTCACAGGGGGATGGAAACACCATATATTTT. It translates to CASSSQGDGNTIYF.

The chain uses TRBV7-2 and TRBJ2-1; D is unresolved. Trimming took off 3 bases at V and 9 bases at J, with 12 bases between the two ends. The CDR3 sequence is 13 residues long. CDR1 is SGHTA, CDR2 FQGNSA, per germline. The DNA of the CDR3 is TGTGCCAGCAGCTTGATGAAGCCCGGTGAGCAGTTCTTC. Translation gives CASSLMKPGEQFF.

A single count supports this clone. V and J are TRBV5-1 and TRBJ2-3, with D possibly being TRBD2 (5 bases). V lost 4 bases and J lost 0, with 18 bases in between. The CDR3 extends over 17 amino acids. In germline, CDR1 is SGHRS, CDR2 YFSETQ. The CDR3 DNA follows: TGCGCCAGCAGCCCGGGCCCCGGGAAGGGAAGCACAGATACGCAGTATTTT. It specifies CASSPGPGKGSTDTQYF.

This chain uses TRBV19 with TRBJ2-2; TRBD1 is a possible D gene (5 bases). Trimming took off 7 bases at V and 6 bases at J, with 15 bases between the two ends. The CDR3 is 14 residues long. Per the germline V gene, CDR1 is LNHDA and CDR2 is SQIVND (reference sequence). The CDR3 DNA is TGTGCCAGTACTCAAAGGGGTATTGCCGGGGAGCTGTTTTTT. This codes for CASTQRGIAGELFF.

The chain couples TRBV5-1 to TRBJ1-5, with no clear D. V was cut by 0 bases and J by 5 bases, with 9 bases left in between. The germline V gene has CDR1 SGHRS and CDR2 YFSETQ. The CDR3 consists of 14 residues. The CDR3 sequence: CASSLVGSYQPQHF. In DNA form, the CDR3 reads TGCGCCAGCAGCTTGGTTGGCAGTTATCAGCCCCAGCATTTT.

The rearrangement links TRBV6-5 to TRBJ2-5; D is unresolved. The CDR3 is made up of 11 amino acids. The V gene lost 10 bases and the J gene lost 5 bases, with 11 bases spanning the gap. The germline gives CDR1 MNHEY, CDR2 SVGAGI. Written as DNA, the CDR3 is TGTGCCACCCAATCCCAGGAGACCCAGTACTTC. It yields the protein CATQSQETQYF.

The chain has TRBV14 and TRBJ2-3; D is possibly TRBD2 (5 bases). The CDR3 totals 14 residues. V gave up 3 bases and J gave up 6 bases, with 13 bases separating them. Germline CDR1 SGHDN, CDR2 FVKESK. CDR3 nucleotides: TGTGCCAGCAGCCAGCGGGCCCACGGGGATACGCAGTATTTT. This codes for CASSQRAHGDTQYF.

V gene TRBV9 combines with J gene TRBJ2-7; 7 bases line up with TRBD2. The germline V gene encodes CDR1 SGDLS and CDR2 YYNGEE. The CDR3 consists of 14 residues. Trimming cost V 4 bases and J 0 bases; bases outside gene matches: 4. CDR3 loop: CASSITSASYEQYF. The CDR3 nucleotides read TGTGCCAGCAGCATAACTAGCGCCTCCTACGAGCAGTACTTC. Drawing the rest from reference TRBV9 and TRBJ2-7, the complete variable domain is DSGVTQTPKHLITATGQRVTLRCSPRSGDLSVYWYQQSLDQGLQFLIQYYNGEERAKGNILERFSAQQFPDLHSELNLSSLELGDSALYFCASSITSASYEQYFGPGTRLTVT.

V is TRBV5-1 and J is TRBJ2-1, with TRBD2 identical over 8 bases. The length of the CDR3 is 16 residues. Trimming took 0 bases from V and 7 from J; bases not matched to a gene: 9. Germline assignment: CDR1 SGHRS and CDR2 YFSETQ. CDR3 in amino acids: CASSLAEAGVINEQFF. The CDR3 nucleotides are TGCGCCAGCAGCTTGGCCGAAGCGGGAGTAATAAATGAGCAGTTCTTC.

In its sample, this clone was seen once. The chain combines TRBV6-5 with TRBJ2-5, with 10 bases identical to TRBD1. This CDR3 is 16 amino acids long. The V segment lost 2 bases and the J segment 7 bases; nucleotides outside the gene matches: 10. Germline-derived CDR1 and CDR2 are MNHEY and SVGAGI. In DNA, the CDR3 is TGTGCCAGCAGTTACGTCCGGGACAGGGGACGGGTGACCCAGTACTTC. Translation: CASSYVRDRGRVTQYF.

This chain joins TRBV11-3 and TRBJ2-7, with D possibly TRBD1 on 6 matching bases. CDR1 is SGHNT and CDR2 is YENEEA in the germline V gene. The V end was cut by 1 base, the J end by 8 bases, with 12 bases between. The CDR3 sequence is 13 residues long. This chain's CDR3 is CASSLARQGQQYF. Here the CDR3 DNA reads TGTGCCAGCAGCTTAGCCCGGCAGGGGCAGCAGTACTTC.

This rearrangement joins TRBV11-2 to TRBJ2-7; 8 positions agree with TRBD1. Unmatched junction bases numbered 6, after V lost 1 base and J lost 4 bases. Germline V lookup: CDR1 SGHAT, CDR2 FQNNGV. CDR3 length equals 15 residues. Here the CDR3 DNA reads TGTGCCAGCAGCTTAGGCCCTACAGGGGGTTACGAGCAGTACTTC. Translated, it gives CASSLGPTGGYEQYF.

This chain joins TRBV9 and TRBJ2-3; 7 nucleotides line up with TRBD1. The germline V gene encodes CDR1 SGDLS and CDR2 YYNGEE. V lost 5 bases, J lost 4 bases, and 4 bases stayed unmatched. The CDR3 covers 13 residues. Here the CDR3 DNA reads TGTGCCAGCAGGACCACAGGGGCAGATACGCAGTATTTT. Protein sequence: CASRTTGADTQYF.

This rearrangement joins TRBV13 to TRBJ1-5; weak D call: TRBD1 (5 bases). The germline V gene has CDR1 PRHDT and CDR2 FYEKMQ (reference sequence). The CDR3 totals 15 residues. V was clipped by 0 bases and J by 6 bases, with 12 bases between them. For the CDR3, the DNA is TGTGCCAGCAGCTTAGGGGCAGGGAAAGGTCAGCCCCAGCATTTT. It is translated as CASSLGAGKGQPQHF. The full variable domain, in which reference TRBV13 and TRBJ1-5 provide the parts outside the CDR3, is AAGVIQSPRHLIKEKRETATLKCYPIPRHDTVYWYQQGPGQDPQFLISFYEKMQSDKGSIPDRFSAQQFSDYHSELNMSSLELGDSALYFCASSLGAGKGQPQHFGDGTRLSIL.

The chain recombines TRBV6-1 with TRBJ1-5; D is unresolved. From germline, CDR1 is MNHNS and CDR2 SASEGT. V dropped 8 bases and J dropped 0 bases, with 11 bases sitting between them. The CDR3 covers 14 residues. This CDR3 is CASGGRYSNQPQHF. CDR3 DNA: TGTGCCAGCGGTGGCAGATATAGCAATCAGCCCCAGCATTTT.